A single sample is the source of the 8 T cell receptor beta chains below, sequenced in a study of cytomegalovirus exposure and HLA in healthy donors. The table came from immunoSEQ multiplex PCR; TCRdb's copy has only in-frame clones and leaves some out. The profile covers some 150,000 clones, with 88% appearing a single time and roughly 3% taken by the ten largest. Sequenced sample: PBMCs. The receptors stem from a man aged 18 to 29 in good health and CMV-seronegative.

The V gene is TRBV27, the J gene TRBJ2-3; 9 nucleotides align to TRBD2. V shed 8 bases, J shed 2 bases, and the junction held 5 bases outside the gene matches. Germline loops: CDR1 MNHEY, CDR2 SMNVEV (reference sequence). The CDR3 covers 14 residues. The CDR3 DNA sequence: TGTGCCAGCCGGAGCGGGGGGTCCACAGATACGCAGTATTTT. Its protein is CASRSGGSTDTQYF.

This clone was recorded once. V and J are TRBV5-1 and TRBJ2-3; D gene ambiguous. The germline V gene has CDR1 SGHRS and CDR2 YFSETQ. Trimming shortened V by 3 bases and J by 6 bases, and 11 bases separated the two germline ends. The CDR3 spans 13 residues. The chain's CDR3 is CASSSTVPDTQYF. Here the CDR3 DNA reads TGCGCCAGCAGCTCAACAGTACCCGATACGCAGTATTTT.

The chain is built from TRBV7-6 and TRBJ1-2; TRBD1 agrees at 10 bases. CDR1 SGHVS and CDR2 FNYEAQ come from the germline V gene. The CDR3 sequence is 14 residues long. The V and J ends lost 5 bases and 5 bases, in that order; junction bases with no gene match: 5. The CDR3 DNA is TGTGCCAGCAGCCGAGGACAGGGGGAGTATGGCTACACCTTC. It specifies CASSRGQGEYGYTF.

This clone was counted only a few times. The chain couples TRBV5-6 to TRBJ1-2; D is possibly TRBD1 (6 bases). Germline CDR1 SGHDT, CDR2 YYEEEE. Trimming shortened V by 2 bases and J by 0 bases, and 8 bases separated the two germline ends. The CDR3 is 14 amino acids. CDR3 DNA sequence: TGTGCCAGCAGCTTCACAGGGCCTAACTATGGCTACACCTTC. Encoded protein: CASSFTGPNYGYTF.

This clone has only one observation. The chain couples TRBV19 to TRBJ2-5, with a tentative D call TRBD2 (6 bases). CDR3 length: 16 residues. Germline loops: CDR1 LNHDA, CDR2 SQIVND (reference sequence). The ends were cut back, 2 bases at V and 1 base at J, with 14 bases in the middle. In nucleotides, the CDR3 is TGTGCCAGTAGTATAAGGGAGGCAGCCACCCAAGAGACCCAGTACTTC. Protein sequence: CASSIREAATQETQYF.

The CDR3 DNA reads as TGCGCCAGCATCGTCACTTACACGGAGGAGCAGTACGTC. Translation gives CASIVTYTEEQYV. The chain couples TRBV10-1 to TRBJ2-7; no definite D call. V was shortened by 7 bases and J by 7 bases, with 17 bases between the two germline ends. From germline, CDR1 is WNHNN and CDR2 SYGVQD (reference sequence). The CDR3 covers 13 residues.

This chain joins TRBV13 and TRBJ1-3, with unresolved D. Trimming shortened V by 5 bases and J by 0 bases, and 17 bases separated the two germline ends. The CDR3 spans 17 residues. Germline V CDR1 and CDR2: PRHDT, FYEKMQ (reference sequence). The CDR3 spells CASSPRERVASGNTIYF. DNA for the CDR3: TGTGCCAGCAGCCCTCGTGAGAGGGTCGCCTCTGGAAACACCATATATTTT. The full variable domain, rest sourced from reference TRBV13 and TRBJ1-3, is AAGVIQSPRHLIKEKRETATLKCYPIPRHDTVYWYQQGPGQDPQFLISFYEKMQSDKGSIPDRFSAQQFSDYHSELNMSSLELGDSALYFCASSPRERVASGNTIYFGEGSWLTVV.

CDR3 sequence (DNA): TGTGCCAGCAGTGAACAGAACTCTGGGGCCAACGTCCTGACTTTC. It yields the protein CASSEQNSGANVLTF. The chain combines TRBV6-1 with TRBJ2-6; D uncertain. CDR3 length equals 15 residues. V gave up 2 bases and J gave up 0 bases, with 5 bases separating them. Germline V gene sequence: CDR1 MNHNS, CDR2 SASEGT.